A single sample is the source of the 8 T cell receptor beta chains below, sequenced in a study of cytomegalovirus exposure and HLA in healthy donors. Use of 60 Vbeta and 13 Jbeta primers characterized the PCR. Profiled with immunoSEQ multiplex PCR; TCRdb holds only in-frame clones, not every one. The table records 200,000 to 250,000 clones, approximately 81% of them present only once. The sample comprised PBMCs. The receptor source for this set is a human donor in good health.

The chain uses TRBV5-1 and TRBJ1-2; possible D gene TRBD1, 6 bases. Trimming left V 4 bases short and J 4 bases short, with 17 bases between. CDR3 length: 15 amino acids. CDR1 SGHRS and CDR2 YFSETQ come from the germline V gene. This CDR3 reads CASSEDSLLVYGYTF. CDR3 nucleotides: TGCGCCAGCAGCGAGGACAGCCTCCTAGTCTATGGCTACACCTTC.

The chain combines TRBV7-8 with TRBJ2-2, with 7 bases aligning to TRBD2. From germline, CDR1 is SGHVS and CDR2 FQNEAQ. CDR3 length: 15 amino acids. The trim removed 2 bases at V and 6 bases at J, leaving 6 bases unmatched. CDR3 in DNA: TGTGCCAGCAGCTTAATTCTGGGAGGGTCCGGGGAGCTGTTTTTT. Its protein is CASSLILGGSGELFF. Full variable domain (remainder filled in from reference TRBV7-8 and TRBJ2-2): GAGVSQSPRYKVAKRGQDVALRCDPISGHVSLFWYQQALGQGPEFLTYFQNEAQLDKSGLPSDRFFAERPEGSVSTLKIQRTQQEDSAVYLCASSLILGGSGELFFGEGSRLTVL.

This clone was seen more than once but under ten times. CDR3 bases: TGTGCCAGCAGCCAAGGCACAGGGGGGCCCCAAGAGACCCAGTACTTC. Its protein is CASSQGTGGPQETQYF. This chain links TRBV14 with TRBJ2-5; 8 bases are a match to TRBD1. The CDR3 totals 16 residues. The J segment lost 1 base and the V segment lost 1 base, leaving 5 bases of the junction unmatched. CDR1 and CDR2 (germline): SGHDN, FVKESK.

The CDR3 region is CASSAGLAPDTQYF. CDR3 bases: TGTGCCAGTAGTGCGGGACTAGCGCCCGATACGCAGTATTTT. The rearrangement uses TRBV19 and TRBJ2-3, with 10 bases identical to TRBD2. Trimming at V came to 5 bases and at J to 6 bases, leaving 5 bases not matched to a gene. Germline V gives CDR1 LNHDA, CDR2 SQIVND (reference sequence). CDR3 length equals 14 residues.

This chain links TRBV7-8 with TRBJ2-5, with D possibly TRBD2 on 5 matching bases. CDR3 length: 18 residues. The V and J ends lost 0 bases and 6 bases respectively, with 23 bases between them. Germline CDR1 and CDR2: SGHVS and FQNEAQ. CDR3 sequence: CASSLAPEEVSDSQTQYF. The CDR3 nucleotides read TGTGCCAGCAGCTTAGCGCCGGAGGAAGTATCAGATTCCCAGACCCAGTACTTC. The whole variable domain, remainder taken from reference TRBV7-8 and TRBJ2-5, is GAGVSQSPRYKVAKRGQDVALRCDPISGHVSLFWYQQALGQGPEFLTYFQNEAQLDKSGLPSDRFFAERPEGSVSTLKIQRTQQEDSAVYLCASSLAPEEVSDSQTQYFGPGTRLLVL.

J is TRBJ2-7 and V is TRBV4-1; the D gene is possibly TRBD1 (6 bases). The germline CDR1 and CDR2 sequences are MGHRA and YSYEKL. Trimming left V 3 bases short and J 7 bases short, with 13 bases between. The CDR3 consists of 13 residues. The CDR3 nucleotides are TGCGCCAGCAGCCAGCATCGGACAGAAGAGCAGTACTTC. The encoded protein is CASSQHRTEEQYF.

This chain joins TRBV6-1 and TRBJ2-7, with 12 bases lining up with TRBD2. The CDR3 runs 15 residues. Germline V gives CDR1 MNHNS, CDR2 SASEGT. V gave up 2 bases and J gave up 5 bases; unmatched junction bases: 4. Here the CDR3 reads CASSELAGGRHEQYF. The DNA for the CDR3 is TGTGCCAGCAGTGAACTAGCGGGAGGGCGGCACGAGCAGTACTTC.

This chain uses TRBV5-1 with TRBJ2-2, with TRBD2 matching 10 bases. CDR3 length equals 15 residues. CDR1 is SGHRS, CDR2 YFSETQ, per germline. The trim removed 6 bases at V and 2 bases at J, leaving 4 bases unmatched. DNA of the CDR3: TGCGCCAGCATGTGGACTAGCGGTAACACCGGGGAGCTGTTTTTT. It codes for CASMWTSGNTGELFF.